A single sample is the source of the 6 T cell receptor beta chains below, sequenced in a study of T-cell reconstitution after alpha-beta-depleted transplantation in children. Unique molecular identifiers were incorporated into the prepared TCRbeta library. TCRdb re-derived calls from the PCR reads in MiXCR, one entry per CDR3 protein. The sample consists of around 210,000 distinct CDR3 sequences, approximately 7% of them appearing once. The input for sequencing was PBMCs, taken before TCRalphabeta/CD19-depleted stem cell transplant. The receptor source for this set is a boy aged 2 to 10 with acute lymphoblastic leukemia, due to receive a stem cell transplant.

There are many counts of this clonotype. This chain joins TRBV28 and TRBJ2-1, with D tentatively TRBD1 (5 bases). Deletions cut 7 bases from V and 10 bases from J, with 14 bases between. Looked up from germline, CDR1 is MDHEN and CDR2 is SYDVKM. The CDR3 has 12 amino acids. This chain's CDR3 is CASTTGGYEQFF. For the CDR3, the DNA is TGTGCCAGCACCACAGGTGGCTACGAGCAGTTCTTC.

Many counts were recorded for this clonotype. The chain couples TRBV11-2 to TRBJ2-3, with a possible D match to TRBD2 (6 bases). V was pared by 4 bases and J by 0 bases, with 14 bases between. Germline V lookup: CDR1 SGHAT, CDR2 FQNNGV. This CDR3 has 16 amino acids. CDR3 amino acids: CASSSTSGGSTDTQYF. Written as DNA, the CDR3 is TGTGCCAGCAGCTCAACGTCCGGGGGAAGCACAGATACGCAGTATTTT. The full variable domain, rest sourced from reference TRBV11-2 and TRBJ2-3, is EAGVAQSPRYKIIEKRQSVAFWCNPISGHATLYWYQQILGQGPKLLIQFQNNGVVDDSQLPKDRFSAERLKGVDSTLKIQPAKLEDSAVYLCASSSTSGGSTDTQYFGPGTRLTVL.

The chain couples TRBV20-1 to TRBJ1-2, with a tentative D call TRBD1 (5 bases). This CDR3 has 13 amino acids. Germline CDR1 is DFQATT and CDR2 is SNEGSKA (reference sequence). V lost 6 bases and J lost 0, with 11 bases in between. CDR3 amino acids: CSALDSSNYGYTF. In DNA form, the CDR3 reads TGCAGTGCCCTCGACAGTTCTAACTATGGCTACACCTTC.

The chain uses TRBV5-1 and TRBJ2-6, with D uncertain. V lost 0 bases to trimming and J lost 2 bases, with 6 bases between them. CDR3 length: 15 residues. Per the germline V gene, CDR1 is SGHRS and CDR2 is YFSETQ. The CDR3 loop is CASSLGLAGANVLTF. Here the CDR3 DNA reads TGCGCCAGCAGCTTGGGGCTAGCTGGGGCCAACGTCCTGACTTTC.

This clonotype came up many times. This rearrangement joins TRBV7-2 to TRBJ2-2; D is possibly TRBD1 or TRBD2 (5 bases each). Germline V gene lookup returns CDR1 SGHTA and CDR2 FQGNSA. The CDR3 length is 17 residues. With 0 bases removed from V and 6 bases from J, the gap between germline ends came to 17 bases. CDR3 sequence: CASSLALSRDDPGELFF. The CDR3 DNA reads TGTGCCAGCAGCTTAGCCCTAAGTCGGGACGACCCCGGGGAGCTGTTTTTT.

At least ten counts were recorded for this clonotype. The rearrangement links TRBV27 to TRBJ2-1; D not resolved. The CDR3 length is 16 residues. Germline CDR1 is MNHEY and CDR2 is SMNVEV (reference sequence). V lost 2 bases, J lost 0 bases, and 11 bases lay in between. The chain's CDR3 is CASSLHWASSYNEQFF. CDR3 sequence (DNA): TGTGCCAGCAGTTTACATTGGGCAAGCTCCTACAATGAGCAGTTCTTC.